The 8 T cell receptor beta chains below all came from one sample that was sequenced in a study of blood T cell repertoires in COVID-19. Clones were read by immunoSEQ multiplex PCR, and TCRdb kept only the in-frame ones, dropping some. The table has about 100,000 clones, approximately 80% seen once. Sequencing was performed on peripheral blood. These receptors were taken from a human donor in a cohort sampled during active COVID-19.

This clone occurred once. The CDR3 DNA follows: TGTGCCAGCAGCTCTCCGGAGACAGGGGTGACTCTTCGTGGCTACACCTTC. As protein: CASSSPETGVTLRGYTF. The chain has TRBV5-5 and TRBJ1-2; TRBD1 agrees at 8 bases. The V gene's germline CDR1 is SGHKS and CDR2 YYEKEE (reference sequence). Unmatched junction bases numbered 17, after V lost 3 bases and J lost 7 bases. There are 17 residues in the CDR3.

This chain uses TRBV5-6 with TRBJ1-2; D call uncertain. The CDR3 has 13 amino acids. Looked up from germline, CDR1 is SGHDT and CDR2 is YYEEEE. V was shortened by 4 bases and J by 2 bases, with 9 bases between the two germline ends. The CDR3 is CASSPSLNYGYTF. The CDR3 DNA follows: TGTGCCAGCAGCCCTTCCTTAAACTATGGCTACACCTTC.

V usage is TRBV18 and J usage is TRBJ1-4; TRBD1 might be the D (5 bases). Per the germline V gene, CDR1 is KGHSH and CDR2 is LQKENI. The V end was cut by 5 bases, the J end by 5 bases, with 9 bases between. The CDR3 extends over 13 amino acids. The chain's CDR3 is CASSGDLNEKLFF. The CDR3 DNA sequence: TGTGCCAGCTCAGGGGACTTAAATGAAAAACTGTTTTTT.

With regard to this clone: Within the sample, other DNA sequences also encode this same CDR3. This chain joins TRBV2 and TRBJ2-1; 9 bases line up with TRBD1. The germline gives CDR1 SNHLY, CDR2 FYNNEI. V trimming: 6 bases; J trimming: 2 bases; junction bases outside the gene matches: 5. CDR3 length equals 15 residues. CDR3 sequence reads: CASSGTGRTYNEQFF. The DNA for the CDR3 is TGTGCCAGCAGCGGGACAGGGAGGACCTACAATGAGCAGTTCTTC.

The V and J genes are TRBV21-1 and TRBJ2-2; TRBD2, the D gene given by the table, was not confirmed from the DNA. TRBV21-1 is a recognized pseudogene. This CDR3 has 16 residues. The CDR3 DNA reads TGTGCCAGCAGCAACACTAGCGGGGGGGATACCGGGGAGCTGTTTTTT. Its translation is CASSNTSGGDTGELFF.

The DNA for the CDR3 is TGCGCCAGCAGCCAAGAGTTAGTTGGAGGGGGCTTACGCTACAATGAGCAGTTCTTC. Amino acid sequence: CASSQELVGGGLRYNEQFF. This chain links TRBV4-3 with TRBJ2-1; tentative D call: TRBD1 (7 bases). The CDR3 contains 19 residues. V lost 0 bases and J lost 3, with 21 bases in between. Germline V gene lookup returns CDR1 LGHNA and CDR2 YSLEER.

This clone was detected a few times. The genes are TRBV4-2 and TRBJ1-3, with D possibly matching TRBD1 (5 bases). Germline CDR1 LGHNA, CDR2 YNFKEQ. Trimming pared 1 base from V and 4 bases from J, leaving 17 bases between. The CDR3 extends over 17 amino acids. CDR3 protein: CASSQGRLPGLGNTIYF. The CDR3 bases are TGTGCCAGCAGCCAAGGACGCCTCCCGGGACTCGGAAACACCATATATTTT.

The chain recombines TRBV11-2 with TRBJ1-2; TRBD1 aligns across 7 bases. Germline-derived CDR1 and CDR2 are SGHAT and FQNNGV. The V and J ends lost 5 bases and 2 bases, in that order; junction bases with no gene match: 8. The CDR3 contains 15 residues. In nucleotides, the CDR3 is TGTGCCAGCAGCCCTCCCCAGGGGGGAAACTATGGCTACACCTTC. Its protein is CASSPPQGGNYGYTF.